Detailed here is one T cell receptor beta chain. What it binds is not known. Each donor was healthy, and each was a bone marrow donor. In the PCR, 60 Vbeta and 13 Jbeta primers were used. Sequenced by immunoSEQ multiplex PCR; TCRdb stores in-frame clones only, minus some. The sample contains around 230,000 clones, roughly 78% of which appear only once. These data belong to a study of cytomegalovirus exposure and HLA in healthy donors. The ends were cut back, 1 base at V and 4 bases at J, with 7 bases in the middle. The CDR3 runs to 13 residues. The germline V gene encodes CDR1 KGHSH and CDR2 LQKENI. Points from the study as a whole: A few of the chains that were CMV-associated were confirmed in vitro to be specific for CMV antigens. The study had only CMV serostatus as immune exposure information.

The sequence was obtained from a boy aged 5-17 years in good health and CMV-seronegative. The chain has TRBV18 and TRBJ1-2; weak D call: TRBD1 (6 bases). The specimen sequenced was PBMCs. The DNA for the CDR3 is TGTGCCAGCTCACCACAGGACAGCTATGGCTACACCTTC. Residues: CASSPQDSYGYTF. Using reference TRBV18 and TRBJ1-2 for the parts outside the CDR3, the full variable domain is NAGVMQNPRHLVRRRGQEARLRCSPMKGHSHVYWYRQLPEEGLKFMVYLQKENIIDESGMPKERFSAEFPKEGPSILRIQQVVRGDSAAYFCASSPQDSYGYTFGSGTRLTVV.